This T cell receptor (beta chain) was identified in a study of T cell responses to AZD1222 COVID-19 vaccine. TCRdb's table, derived via immunoSEQ multiplex PCR, lists solely in-frame clones and lacks some. The sample holds some 83,000 clones; around 88% are singletons and the top ten take about 8.7%. The count of this clone is one. Its antigen is unidentified. V was cut by 2 bases and J by 0 bases, with 14 bases left in between. The CDR3 consists of 15 residues. CDR1 is GTSNPN and CDR2 is SVGIG in the germline V gene (reference sequence). Findings and caveats of the study: The sample set comprised mostly white British donors with more females, and clonal diversity was possibly underestimated.

The starting material was peripheral blood, obtained on day 0 of AZD1222 vaccination. V gene TRBV30 combines with J gene TRBJ2-7; TRBD2 might be the D (6 bases). This TCR was sampled from an adult in good health. The CDR3 protein is CAWSIGLPSSYEQYF. CDR3 nucleotide sequence: TGTGCCTGGAGTATAGGACTACCTAGCTCCTACGAGCAGTACTTC.